A single sample is the source of the 25 T cell receptor beta chains below, sequenced in a study of blood T cells in healthy people across ages. A second PCR, run for about 7 to 11 cycles, used a sample-barcoded 5' primer plus a J-beta primer mix. TCRdb itself ran the 5' RACE reads through MiXCR, one entry per CDR3 protein. This sample yields 1,500,000 or so distinct CDR3 sequences, of which approximately 63% are seen a single time; 6.5% to 8.5% belongs to the top ten. Sequencing input: blood. The receptors shown here come from a man between 18 and 29 years old in good health.

This chain's CDR3 is CASEVQPGGTGELFF. The CDR3 DNA is TGTGCCAGCGAAGTACAGCCGGGCGGCACCGGGGAGCTGTTTTTT. V usage is TRBV9 and J usage is TRBJ2-2, with D unresolved. Germline values: CDR1 SGDLS, CDR2 YYNGEE. V lost 7 bases and J 4 bases, leaving 17 bases between the germline ends. CDR3 length: 15 amino acids.

The rearrangement joins TRBV4-1 to TRBJ1-1; D is possibly TRBD1 (5 bases). The germline V and J ends were trimmed by 0 bases and 8 bases, with 13 bases remaining between them. Germline CDR1 MGHRA, CDR2 YSYEKL. The CDR3 runs to 14 residues. The CDR3 loop reads CASSQESSGLEAFF. The DNA for the CDR3 is TGCGCCAGCAGCCAAGAGAGTTCGGGGCTCGAAGCTTTCTTT.

The CDR3 region is CASSQPYVADTQYF. In DNA, the CDR3 is TGTGCCAGCAGCCAACCATACGTGGCCGATACGCAGTATTTT. The V and J genes are TRBV3-1 and TRBJ2-3; D remains unclear. Germline CDR1 LGHDT, CDR2 YNNKEL (reference sequence). V lost 2 bases and J lost 6, with 12 bases in between. The CDR3 sequence is 14 residues long.

This chain uses TRBV4-1 with TRBJ2-2; D is ambiguous. Per the germline V gene, CDR1 is MGHRA and CDR2 is YSYEKL. CDR3 length: 15 amino acids. Between the trimmed V and J ends, which lost 4 bases and 3 bases, there was a span of 12 bases. CDR3 loop: CASSRAAQYTGELFF. The CDR3 DNA reads TGCGCCAGCAGCCGGGCAGCGCAGTACACCGGGGAGCTGTTTTTT.

V is TRBV27 and J is TRBJ2-1; 8 positions match TRBD2. V dropped 5 bases and J dropped 3; count of bases not matched to a gene: 6. Looked up from germline, CDR1 is MNHEY and CDR2 is SMNVEV (reference sequence). The CDR3 extends over 15 amino acids. This CDR3 reads CASSTPLADYNEQFF. The CDR3 DNA is TGTGCCAGCAGTACCCCACTAGCGGACTACAATGAGCAGTTCTTC.

The V and J genes are TRBV20-1 and TRBJ1-5; tentative D call: TRBD1 (6 bases). The CDR3 is 16 residues long. V was pared by 0 bases and J by 3 bases, with 15 bases between. Germline CDR1 reads DFQATT; CDR2 reads SNEGSKA (reference sequence). CDR3 sequence (DNA): TGCAGTGCTAGAGATGACAGGACCCATCCCAATCAGCCCCAGCATTTT. This translates into CSARDDRTHPNQPQHF.

The rearrangement joins TRBV20-1 to TRBJ2-1; D unclear. Trimming stripped 6 bases from V and 8 bases from J, with 20 bases between. This CDR3 comprises 14 residues. CDR1 is DFQATT, CDR2 SNEGSKA, per germline (reference sequence). The chain's CDR3 is CSAYIRATVHEQFF. The CDR3 DNA follows: TGCAGTGCCTACATCCGGGCCACCGTCCATGAGCAGTTCTTC.

The chain combines TRBV28 with TRBJ2-5, with TRBD2 identical over 7 bases. The DNA matches TRBJ2-7 better at its end, which makes the J call doubtful. Germline CDR1 and CDR2: MDHEN and SYDVKM. This CDR3 is 14 amino acids long. This CDR3 reads CASSLAGTNYEQYF. The CDR3 bases are TGTGCCAGCAGCCTTGCCGGGACTAACTACGAGCAGTACTTC.

This clonotype appeared a few times. The V gene is TRBV4-1, the J gene TRBJ2-3; TRBD1 agrees at 8 bases. CDR3 length equals 15 residues. V was clipped by 9 bases and J by 5 bases; unmatched bases: 13. Germline CDR1 MGHRA, CDR2 YSYEKL. For the CDR3, the DNA is TGCGCCAGTTCCTACCAGGGGGCGGTAGGAGATACGCAGTATTTT. Protein: CASSYQGAVGDTQYF.

CDR3 sequence reads: CATSSTVVDTQYF. Written as DNA, the CDR3 is TGTGCCACCAGTAGTACTGTTGTAGATACGCAGTATTTT. The rearrangement uses TRBV24-1 and TRBJ2-3, with D hard to call. Trimming took 6 bases from V and 5 from J, leaving 11 bases between them. In germline, CDR1 is KGHDR, CDR2 SFDVKD. The CDR3 loop spans 13 amino acids.

The CDR3, as DNA: TGCAGTGCCACCCTCCGGACTAGCGGGAGACCAGGTACGCAGTATTTT. It specifies CSATLRTSGRPGTQYF. The chain employs TRBV20-1 and TRBJ2-3; TRBD2 aligns across 13 bases. CDR3 length: 16 amino acids. CDR1 and CDR2 from the germline V gene are DFQATT and SNEGSKA (reference sequence). The junction had 14 bases not matched to a gene; V was cut back by 6 bases and J by 8 bases.

The chain has TRBV5-1 and TRBJ2-7; TRBD1 might be the D (5 bases). V was pared by 4 bases and J by 4 bases, with 15 bases between. The CDR3 extends over 14 amino acids. CDR1 is SGHRS, CDR2 YFSETQ, per germline. Written as DNA, the CDR3 is TGCGCCAGCAGCCCCTCAGGGATGGGGTACGAGCAGTACTTC. This translates into CASSPSGMGYEQYF.

This clonotype has ten or more counts. J is TRBJ2-7 and V is TRBV27; tentative D call: TRBD1 (6 bases). V dropped 0 bases and J dropped 6 bases, with 6 bases sitting between them. There are 12 residues in the CDR3. Germline CDR1 and CDR2: MNHEY and SMNVEV (reference sequence). The CDR3 protein is CASSLSGGEQYF. CDR3 bases: TGTGCCAGCAGTTTATCAGGGGGCGAGCAGTACTTC.

This chain links TRBV27 with TRBJ2-7; tentatively, D is TRBD1 (6 bases). The CDR3 spans 14 residues. Between the trimmed V and J ends, which lost 8 bases and 7 bases, there was a span of 21 bases. The germline CDR1 and CDR2 sequences are MNHEY and SMNVEV (reference sequence). This chain's CDR3 is CASATGTRYNEQYF. In DNA form, the CDR3 reads TGTGCCAGCGCAACCGGGACAAGATACAATGAGCAGTACTTC.

This chain joins TRBV7-6 and TRBJ2-7, with D possibly TRBD1 on 6 matching bases. The CDR3 length is 14 residues. Trimming left V 1 base short and J 5 bases short, with 12 bases between. CDR1 SGHVS and CDR2 FNYEAQ come from the germline V gene. The CDR3 nucleotides are TGTGCCAGCAGCTTAGAGGGCAGGGGCAACGAGCAGTACTTC. It yields the protein CASSLEGRGNEQYF.

The chain has TRBV29-1 and TRBJ2-2; 8 bases are a match to TRBD1. Germline lookup yields CDR1 SQVTM and CDR2 ANQGSEA. The CDR3 extends over 15 amino acids. Trimming at V came to 3 bases and at J to 1 base, leaving 4 bases not matched to a gene. The CDR3 bases are TGCAGCGTTGAGTCTGGGACAGGGAACACCGGGGAGCTGTTTTTT. As protein: CSVESGTGNTGELFF.

The rearrangement uses TRBV29-1 and TRBJ2-3; the match to TRBD2 covers 10 bases. Germline V lookup: CDR1 SQVTM, CDR2 ANQGSEA. This CDR3 spans 14 amino acids. Trimming cost V 7 bases and J 1 base; bases outside gene matches: 5. CDR3 DNA: TGCAGCGGAGGGGGGACTAGCGGCACAGATACGCAGTATTTT. It translates to CSGGGTSGTDTQYF.

The rearrangement joins TRBV21-1 to TRBJ1-1; the DNA was not used to check the table's D call, TRBD1. TRBV21-1 is noted as a pseudogene. The CDR3 covers 16 residues. The CDR3, as DNA: TGTGCCAGTAGTCAAAAGGACAGGTGGGAGATGGCTGAAGCTTTCTTT. Its translation: CASSQKDRWEMAEAFF.

The gene calls are TRBV29-1 and TRBJ1-5, with 9 bases identical to TRBD1. V dropped 6 bases and J dropped 7; count of bases not matched to a gene: 10. Germline CDR1 is SQVTM and CDR2 is ANQGSEA. The CDR3 totals 14 residues. DNA for the CDR3: TGCAGCGTCGTAGCCGGGACAGGGACGCAGCCCCAGCATTTT. As protein: CSVVAGTGTQPQHF.

This clonotype was seen only a few times. The gene calls are TRBV10-3 and TRBJ2-3; no firm D call. The germline V gene has CDR1 ENHRY and CDR2 SYGVKD. The length of the CDR3 is 15 residues. Trimming removed 2 bases from V and 2 bases from J, with 11 bases in between. The CDR3 loop reads CAISEATQNTDTQYF. CDR3 sequence (DNA): TGTGCCATCAGTGAGGCTACTCAAAACACAGATACGCAGTATTTT.

J is TRBJ1-1 and V is TRBV4-2; D gene unclear. Trimming took off 1 base at V and 5 bases at J, with 8 bases between the two ends. The CDR3 runs to 13 residues. Germline loops: CDR1 LGHNA, CDR2 YNFKEQ. The CDR3 region is CASSQVSVTEAFF. CDR3 DNA: TGTGCCAGCAGCCAAGTATCGGTTACTGAAGCTTTCTTT.

The J gene is TRBJ2-1, the V gene TRBV11-2; 8 bases fit TRBD2. V gave up 3 bases and J gave up 9 bases; unmatched junction bases: 10. The CDR3 covers 15 residues. The germline V gene has CDR1 SGHAT and CDR2 FQNNGV. Written as DNA, the CDR3 is TGTGCCAGCAGCTTCTTAGCGGGCGGGGGGAGTGAGCAGTTCTTC. It translates to CASSFLAGGGSEQFF. Full variable domain (outside the CDR3, taken from reference TRBV11-2 and TRBJ2-1): EAGVAQSPRYKIIEKRQSVAFWCNPISGHATLYWYQQILGQGPKLLIQFQNNGVVDDSQLPKDRFSAERLKGVDSTLKIQPAKLEDSAVYLCASSFLAGGGSEQFFGPGTRLTVL.

The chain employs TRBV4-1 and TRBJ2-7; TRBD1 aligns across 10 bases. The CDR3 sequence is 18 residues long. J gave up 0 bases and V 1 base, and 9 bases lay outside the gene matches. The germline CDR1 and CDR2 sequences are MGHRA and YSYEKL. The CDR3 sequence is CASSQAGTGVIISYEQYF. The CDR3 nucleotides are TGCGCCAGCAGCCAAGCGGGGACAGGGGTGATAATCTCCTACGAGCAGTACTTC.

The rearrangement uses TRBV7-6 and TRBJ2-3, with TRBD1 matching over 7 bases. V lost 2 bases to trimming and J lost 4 bases; unmatched junction nucleotides: 6. CDR1 and CDR2 from the germline V gene are SGHVS and FNYEAQ. CDR3 length equals 15 residues. This CDR3 reads CASSLLTGQADTQYF. The CDR3 DNA is TGTGCCAGCAGCTTACTGACAGGGCAGGCAGATACGCAGTATTTT.

The J gene is TRBJ1-2, the V gene TRBV29-1, with D perhaps matching TRBD1 (5 bases). Trimming left V 3 bases short and J 5 bases short, with 13 bases between. Germline CDR1 is SQVTM and CDR2 is ANQGSEA. This CDR3 contains 13 residues. This chain's CDR3 is CSVDSGLTYGYTF. DNA for the CDR3: TGCAGCGTTGACTCGGGACTGACATATGGCTACACCTTC.